These 12 T cell receptor beta chains were sequenced from one sample in a study of tumor-infiltrating lymphocytes in primary liver carcinoma. TCR beta cDNA came from about 500 ng total RNA, primed with a constant-region primer. Slightly modified ARM-PCR, run as three nested multiplex PCR rounds, produced the TCR beta libraries. Amplification in the first two PCR rounds was performed using TRBV1-TRBV30 forward primers and a C-beta reverse primer for 10 cycles each. TCRdb independently ran MiXCR on the multiplex PCR reads; one entry per CDR3 protein. The table lists 20,000 to 25,000 distinct CDR3 sequences, approximately 70% of them singletons. From unsorted bulk tissue weighing roughly 17-31 mg, DNA and RNA were co-extracted. Sample: liver tumor tissue from sampling region 1. Subset denoted: tumor region T1, superior pole. Source of these receptors: a man aged 35 to 55 with primary liver carcinoma and hepatitis B virus infection.

With respect to this clonotype: Germline is not matched at one junction end, which may reflect a read error. J is TRBJ1-5 and V is TRBV7-9, with D unresolved. The CDR3 has 12 residues. Per germline, CDR1 SEHNR and CDR2 FQNEAQ (reference sequence). The CDR3 sequence: CASSAQFEPQHF. CDR3 coding DNA: TGTGCCAGCAGCGCACAGTTTGAGCCCCAACATTTT.

Remarks on this clonotype: A read error is likely, as this CDR3 ends without the conserved phenylalanine or tryptophan. The chain couples TRBV5-5 to TRBJ2-1; no reliable D call. Trimming stripped 2 bases from V and 4 bases from J, with 13 bases between. Germline V gene sequence: CDR1 SGHKS, CDR2 YYEKEE (reference sequence). The CDR3 consists of 15 residues. The CDR3 bases are TGTGCCAGCAGCTTCGTTCCCGGACGGTACAATGAGCAGTTCTCG. It yields the protein CASSFVPGRYNEQFS.

Note on this clonotype: An end of the junction does not agree with germline; a read error may underlie this. The chain is built from TRBV28 and TRBJ2-3, with 7 bases lining up with TRBD2. The CDR3 contains 14 residues. Germline CDR1 and CDR2: MDHEN and SYDVKM. For the CDR3, the DNA is TGTGCCAGCAGGGTCATGACTAGCACAGATACACAGTATTTT. It codes for CASRVMTSTDTQYF.

This clonotype was recorded only once. This chain joins TRBV10-3 and TRBJ2-7; D is unclear. Germline loops: CDR1 ENHRY, CDR2 SYGVKD. Trimming stripped 3 bases from V and 10 bases from J, with 19 bases between. The CDR3 is 14 amino acids. CDR3 sequence: CAISEGQSLYVQYF. The CDR3 region has the DNA TGTGCCATCAGTGAAGGGCAGAGTCTTTACGTCCAGTACTTC.

In the case of this clonotype: One base away lies a much larger clone, so this may be a sequencing read error. The chain links TRBV9 to TRBJ1-5, with TRBD1 as a possible D gene (6 bases). V shed 3 bases and J shed 11 bases, with 18 bases lying between them. Germline CDR1 SGDLS, CDR2 YYNGEE. The CDR3 sequence is 14 residues long. CDR3 protein: CASSARDMTSAQHF. For the CDR3, the DNA is TGTGCCAGCAGCGCGAGGGACATGACTTCAGCCCAGCATTTT.

This chain links TRBV20-1 with TRBJ2-1; a weak D match, TRBD2 (6 bases). CDR3 size: 14 residues. The ends were cut back, 7 bases at V and 8 bases at J, with 21 bases in the middle. Germline CDR1 and CDR2: DFQATT and SNEGSKA (reference sequence). The CDR3 protein is CSVTKPSGWHEQFF. The CDR3 bases are TGCAGTGTTACCAAACCAAGCGGGTGGCATGAGCAGTTCTTC.

Regarding this clonotype: The CDR3 ends on some other residue instead of the conserved phenylalanine or tryptophan, so this is likely a read error. The DNA is omitted, as the CDR3 cannot be located on it reliably, and the CDR3 follows TCRdb's listing. V is TRBV29-1 and J is TRBJ1-2; the D call of TRBD1 is as the table states it, not checked on the DNA. CDR1 and CDR2 (germline): SQVTM, ANQGSEA. The CDR3 numbers 13 amino acids, ends counted. CDR3: CSVARDRGRGHTI.

This chain's CDR3 is CASGYGSRYKQYF. DNA of the CDR3: TGTGCCAGCGGCTACGGGAGCCGGTACAAGCAGTACTTC. The rearrangement links TRBV2 to TRBJ2-7; D possibly corresponds to TRBD2 (6 bases). V lost 8 bases to trimming and J lost 8 bases, with 19 bases between them. CDR1 is SNHLY, CDR2 FYNNEI, per germline. This CDR3 spans 13 amino acids.

To note about this clonotype: It may be a read error: a sequence one base away is much more abundant. The missing conserved phenylalanine or tryptophan at the end of this CDR3 makes a read error likely. This chain links TRBV20-1 with TRBJ2-3, with a weak D call TRBD2 (5 bases). V was shortened by 5 bases and J by 0 bases, with 9 bases between the two germline ends. Germline assignment: CDR1 DFQATT and CDR2 SNEGSKA (reference sequence). The length of the CDR3 is 13 residues. The CDR3 region is CSADGGSTDTQYY. CDR3 in DNA: TGCAGTGCTGATGGCGGGAGCACAGATACGCAGTATTAT.

Of note for this clonotype: An end of the junction differs from the germline gene, which may be a read error. The chain is built from TRBV10-2 and TRBJ1-6, with D tentatively TRBD1 (6 bases). Germline V gene lookup returns CDR1 WSHSY and CDR2 SAAADI. The CDR3 has 18 residues. CDR3 loop: CAGIETKTGFSYNSPLLF. CDR3 in DNA: TGCGCCGGCATTGAGACAAAAACAGGGTTCTCCTATAATTCACCCCTCCTCTTT.

With regard to this clonotype: The conserved phenylalanine or tryptophan normally closing the CDR3 is absent here, so this likely arose from a read error. The gene calls are TRBV4-1 and TRBJ2-7; tentative D call: TRBD2 (5 bases). Germline V lookup: CDR1 MGHRA, CDR2 YSYEKL. CDR3 length equals 15 residues. Trimming took off 2 bases at V and 7 bases at J, with 18 bases between the two ends. CDR3 nucleotide sequence: TGCGCCAGCAGCCAAACCCGGGCGGAGGCTAGGGAGCAGTACTTA. It translates to CASSQTRAEAREQYL.

On this clonotype itself: One end of the junction is discordant with germline, which a read error may explain. The chain uses TRBV11-2 and TRBJ1-4; no reliable D call. Looked up from germline, CDR1 is SGHAT and CDR2 is FQNNGV. CDR3 length: 15 residues. The CDR3 DNA reads TGTGTCAGCAACTTAGATGGGTTCGCTAATGAAAAACTGTTTTTT. Its protein product is CVSNLDGFANEKLFF.